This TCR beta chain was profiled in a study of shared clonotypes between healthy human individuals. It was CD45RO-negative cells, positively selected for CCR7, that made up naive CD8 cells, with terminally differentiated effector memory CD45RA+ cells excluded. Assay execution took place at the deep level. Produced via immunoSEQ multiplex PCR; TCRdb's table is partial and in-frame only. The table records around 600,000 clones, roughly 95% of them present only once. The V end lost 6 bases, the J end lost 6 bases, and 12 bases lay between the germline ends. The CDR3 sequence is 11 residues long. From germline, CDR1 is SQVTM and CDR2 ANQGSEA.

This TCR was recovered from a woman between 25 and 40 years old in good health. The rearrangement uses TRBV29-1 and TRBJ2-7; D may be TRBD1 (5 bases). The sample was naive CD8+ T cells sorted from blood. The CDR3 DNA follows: TGCAGCGTCAGGGAATTGGGCGAGCAGTACTTC. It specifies CSVRELGEQYF.